This T cell receptor (beta chain) was documented in a study of blood T cell repertoires in COVID-19. Study-wide background: PBMCs, B-cell-depleted T cells, or T cells provided the cDNA or gDNA that made up the material.

In the original workflow: The assay estimated nucleated cells by amplifying reference gene primers. The assay was immunoSEQ multiplex PCR, and TCRdb's table has in-frame clones only and misses some. The V and J calls and clone size come from that table; D and trimming were worked out from the DNA. This sample yields fewer than 300,000 clones, of which 65% to 90% are seen a single time; roughly 15% belongs to the top ten. Trimming removed 8 bases from V and 2 bases from J; junction bases left unmatched: 14. CDR1 is MNHEY, CDR2 SMNVEV, per germline (reference sequence). The CDR3 contains 16 residues. This TCR came from a human donor in a cohort sampled during active COVID-19. Sequenced sample: peripheral blood. The V and J genes are TRBV27 and TRBJ2-5, with TRBD2 matching 7 bases. This CDR3 is CASRAGTTRTQETQYF. The CDR3 DNA sequence: TGTGCCAGCCGGGCCGGGACTACCCGAACGCAAGAGACCCAGTACTTC.